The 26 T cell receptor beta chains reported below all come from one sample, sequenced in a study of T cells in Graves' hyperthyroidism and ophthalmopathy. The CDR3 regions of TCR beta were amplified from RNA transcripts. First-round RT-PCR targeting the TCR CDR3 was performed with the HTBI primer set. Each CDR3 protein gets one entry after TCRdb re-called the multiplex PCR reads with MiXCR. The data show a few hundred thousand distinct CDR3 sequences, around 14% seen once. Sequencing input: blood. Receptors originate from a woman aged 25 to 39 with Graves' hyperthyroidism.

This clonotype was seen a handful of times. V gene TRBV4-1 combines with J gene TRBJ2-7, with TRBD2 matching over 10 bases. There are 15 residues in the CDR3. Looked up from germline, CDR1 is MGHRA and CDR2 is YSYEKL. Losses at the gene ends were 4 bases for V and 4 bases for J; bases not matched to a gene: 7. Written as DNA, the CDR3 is TGCGCCAGCAGCCCTGGACTAGCGGAGCAGTACGAGCAGTACTTC. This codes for CASSPGLAEQYEQYF.

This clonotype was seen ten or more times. The CDR3 loop is CAWSRQLSGYTF. CDR3 nucleotide sequence: TGTGCCTGGAGCCGGCAGCTGAGTGGCTACACCTTC. The chain carries TRBV30 and TRBJ1-2, with D uncertain. CDR1 GTSNPN and CDR2 SVGIG come from the germline V gene (reference sequence). The CDR3 covers 12 residues. Trimming pared 3 bases from V and 7 bases from J, leaving 12 bases between. Together with reference TRBV30 and TRBJ1-2, the CDR3 gives the full variable domain: SQTIHQWPATLVQPVGSPLSLECTVEGTSNPNLYWYRQAAGRGLQLLFYSVGIGQISSEVPQNLSASRPQDRQFILSSKKLLLSDSGFYLCAWSRQLSGYTFGSGTRLTVV.

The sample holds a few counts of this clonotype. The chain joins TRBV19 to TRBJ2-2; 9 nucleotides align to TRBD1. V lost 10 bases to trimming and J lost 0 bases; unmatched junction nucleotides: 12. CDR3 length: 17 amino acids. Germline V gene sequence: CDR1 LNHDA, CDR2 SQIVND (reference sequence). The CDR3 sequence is CATLQGAHLSNTGELFF. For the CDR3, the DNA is TGTGCCACCTTACAGGGGGCGCATCTTTCGAACACCGGGGAGCTGTTTTTT. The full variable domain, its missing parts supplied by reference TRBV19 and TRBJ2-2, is DGGITQSPKYLFRKEGQNVTLSCEQNLNHDAMYWYRQDPGQGLRLIYYSQIVNDFQKGDIAEGYSVSREKKESFPLTVTSAQKNPTAFYLCATLQGAHLSNTGELFFGEGSRLTVL.

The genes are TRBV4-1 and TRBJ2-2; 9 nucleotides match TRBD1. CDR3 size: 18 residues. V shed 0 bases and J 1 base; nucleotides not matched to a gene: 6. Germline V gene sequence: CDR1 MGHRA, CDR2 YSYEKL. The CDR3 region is CASSQDWGTGRNTGELFF. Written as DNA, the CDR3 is TGCGCCAGCAGCCAAGATTGGGGGACAGGGAGGAACACCGGGGAGCTGTTTTTT.

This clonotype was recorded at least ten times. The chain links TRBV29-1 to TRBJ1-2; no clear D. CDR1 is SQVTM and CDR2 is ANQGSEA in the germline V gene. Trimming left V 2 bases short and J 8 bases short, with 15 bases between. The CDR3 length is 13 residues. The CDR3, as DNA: TGCAGCGTTGAATCTCAGGTTATGACGGGCTACACCTTC. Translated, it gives CSVESQVMTGYTF.

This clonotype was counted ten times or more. The CDR3 DNA reads as TGTGCCAGCAGCCAAGATAGCATAGCCAAAAACATTCAGTACTTC. Encoded protein: CASSQDSIAKNIQYF. The chain recombines TRBV3-1 with TRBJ2-4; D uncertain. This CDR3 spans 15 amino acids. V was clipped by 0 bases and J by 0 bases, with 6 bases between them. Germline V gene data show CDR1 as LGHDT and CDR2 as YNNKEL (reference sequence).

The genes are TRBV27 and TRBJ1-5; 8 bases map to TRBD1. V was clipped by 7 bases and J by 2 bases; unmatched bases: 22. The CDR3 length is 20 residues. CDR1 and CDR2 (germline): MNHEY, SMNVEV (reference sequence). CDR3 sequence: CASIVAPMTGAIPGNQPQHF. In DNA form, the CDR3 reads TGTGCCAGCATCGTAGCTCCCATGACAGGGGCCATTCCTGGCAATCAGCCCCAGCATTTT.

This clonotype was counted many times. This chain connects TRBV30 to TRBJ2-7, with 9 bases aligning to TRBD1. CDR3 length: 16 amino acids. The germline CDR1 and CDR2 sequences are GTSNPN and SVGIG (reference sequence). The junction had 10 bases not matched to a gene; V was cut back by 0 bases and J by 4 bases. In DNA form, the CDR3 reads TGTGCCTGGAGTGTACCGGGACAGGGTGTCAAATACGAGCAGTACTTC. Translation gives CAWSVPGQGVKYEQYF.

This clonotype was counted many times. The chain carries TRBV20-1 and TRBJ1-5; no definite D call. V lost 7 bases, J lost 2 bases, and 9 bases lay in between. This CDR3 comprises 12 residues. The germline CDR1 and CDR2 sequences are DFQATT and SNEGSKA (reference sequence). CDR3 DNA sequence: TGCAGTGGGCAGTCGGGCAATCAGCCCCAGCATTTT. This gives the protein CSGQSGNQPQHF.

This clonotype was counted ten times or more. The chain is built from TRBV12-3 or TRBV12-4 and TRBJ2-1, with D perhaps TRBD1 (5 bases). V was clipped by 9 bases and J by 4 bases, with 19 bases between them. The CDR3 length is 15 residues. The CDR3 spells CASTTKGAIYNEQFF. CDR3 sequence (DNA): TGTGCCAGTACTACTAAAGGGGCGATTTACAATGAGCAGTTCTTC.

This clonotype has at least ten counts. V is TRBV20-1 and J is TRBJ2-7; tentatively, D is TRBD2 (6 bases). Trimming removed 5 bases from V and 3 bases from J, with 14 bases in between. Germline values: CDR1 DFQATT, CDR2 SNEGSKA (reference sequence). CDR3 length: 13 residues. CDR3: CSAETRFHYEQYF. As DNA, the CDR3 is TGCAGTGCTGAGACTAGGTTTCACTACGAGCAGTACTTC.

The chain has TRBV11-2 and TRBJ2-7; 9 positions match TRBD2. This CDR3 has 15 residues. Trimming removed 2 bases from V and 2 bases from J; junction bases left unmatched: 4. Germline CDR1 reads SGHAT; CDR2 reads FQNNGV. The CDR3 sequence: CASSLPSGAAYEQYF. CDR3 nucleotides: TGTGCCAGCAGCTTACCTAGCGGGGCAGCCTACGAGCAGTACTTC.

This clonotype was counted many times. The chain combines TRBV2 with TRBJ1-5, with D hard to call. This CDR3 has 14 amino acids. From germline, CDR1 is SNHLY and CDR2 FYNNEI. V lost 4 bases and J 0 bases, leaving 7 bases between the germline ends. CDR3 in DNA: TGTGCCAGCAGTGCCCAGAATAGCAATCAGCCCCAGCATTTT. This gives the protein CASSAQNSNQPQHF.

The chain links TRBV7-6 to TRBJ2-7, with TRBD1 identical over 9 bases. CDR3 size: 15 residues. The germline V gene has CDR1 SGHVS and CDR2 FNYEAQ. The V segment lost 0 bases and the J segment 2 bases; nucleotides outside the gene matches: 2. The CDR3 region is CASSLAGTGTYEQYF. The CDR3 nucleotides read TGTGCCAGCAGCTTAGCGGGGACAGGGACCTACGAGCAGTACTTC.

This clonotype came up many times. The CDR3 reads CASSLTPGRYEQYF. The CDR3 DNA follows: TGTGCCAGCAGCTTAACCCCGGGACGCTACGAGCAGTACTTC. The gene calls are TRBV11-2 and TRBJ2-7; D could derive from TRBD1 or TRBD2 (5 bases each). The CDR3 is made up of 14 amino acids. The V end was cut by 2 bases, the J end by 3 bases, with 11 bases between. Per the germline V gene, CDR1 is SGHAT and CDR2 is FQNNGV.

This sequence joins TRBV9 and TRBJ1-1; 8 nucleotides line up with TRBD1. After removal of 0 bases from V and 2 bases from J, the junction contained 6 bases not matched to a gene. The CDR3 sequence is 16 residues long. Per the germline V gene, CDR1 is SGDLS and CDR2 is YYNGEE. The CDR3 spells CASSVDETGVNTEAFF. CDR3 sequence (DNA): TGTGCCAGCAGCGTAGACGAGACAGGGGTCAACACTGAAGCTTTCTTT.

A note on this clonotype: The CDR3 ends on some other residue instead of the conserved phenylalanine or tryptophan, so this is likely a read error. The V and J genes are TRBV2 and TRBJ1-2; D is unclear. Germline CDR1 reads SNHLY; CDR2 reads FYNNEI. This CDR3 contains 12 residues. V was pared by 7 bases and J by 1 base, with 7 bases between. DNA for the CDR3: TGTGCCAGCAAACGAGTTAACTATGGCTACACCCTC. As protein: CASKRVNYGYTL.

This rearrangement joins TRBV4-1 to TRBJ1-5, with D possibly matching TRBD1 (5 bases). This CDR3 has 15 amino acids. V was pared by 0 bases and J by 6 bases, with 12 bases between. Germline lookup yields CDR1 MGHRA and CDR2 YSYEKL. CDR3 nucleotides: TGCGCCAGCAGCCAAGAATTTAGGGGTGTTCAGCCCCAGCATTTT. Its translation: CASSQEFRGVQPQHF.

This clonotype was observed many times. CDR3 coding DNA: TGCGCCAGCAGCTTTTCCATAAACTACAATGAGCAGTTCTTC. It yields the protein CASSFSINYNEQFF. V usage is TRBV5-1 and J usage is TRBJ2-1; D is ambiguous. The CDR3 contains 14 residues. The V end lost 2 bases, the J end lost 3 bases, and 9 bases lay between the germline ends. Germline values: CDR1 SGHRS, CDR2 YFSETQ.

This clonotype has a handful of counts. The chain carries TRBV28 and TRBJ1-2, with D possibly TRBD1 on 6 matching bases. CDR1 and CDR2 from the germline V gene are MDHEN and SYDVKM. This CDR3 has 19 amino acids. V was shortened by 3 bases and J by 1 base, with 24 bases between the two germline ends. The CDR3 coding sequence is TGTGCCAGCAGTTTCCCTCGAGGGGGTCCCCGACCTCTTAACTATGGCTACACCTTC. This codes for CASSFPRGGPRPLNYGYTF.

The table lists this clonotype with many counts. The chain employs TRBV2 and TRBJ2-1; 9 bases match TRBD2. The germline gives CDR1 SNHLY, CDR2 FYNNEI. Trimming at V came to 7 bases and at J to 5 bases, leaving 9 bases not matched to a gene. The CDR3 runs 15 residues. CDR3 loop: CASKTGTSNHNEQFF. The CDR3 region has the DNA TGTGCCAGCAAAACCGGGACTAGCAACCACAATGAGCAGTTCTTC.

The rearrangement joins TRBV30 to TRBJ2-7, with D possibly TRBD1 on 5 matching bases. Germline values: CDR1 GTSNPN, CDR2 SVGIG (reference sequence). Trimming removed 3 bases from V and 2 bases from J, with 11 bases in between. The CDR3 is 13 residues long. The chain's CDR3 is CAWSPKQAYEQYF. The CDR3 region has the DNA TGTGCCTGGAGCCCCAAACAGGCCTACGAGCAGTACTTC.

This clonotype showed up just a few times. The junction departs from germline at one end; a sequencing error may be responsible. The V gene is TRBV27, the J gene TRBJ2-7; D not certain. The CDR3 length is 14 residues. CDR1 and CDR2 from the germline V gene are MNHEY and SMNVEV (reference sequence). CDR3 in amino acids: CTSSLSFPPYEQYF. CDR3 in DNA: TGTACCAGCAGTTTATCGTTCCCTCCCTACGAGCAGTACTTC.

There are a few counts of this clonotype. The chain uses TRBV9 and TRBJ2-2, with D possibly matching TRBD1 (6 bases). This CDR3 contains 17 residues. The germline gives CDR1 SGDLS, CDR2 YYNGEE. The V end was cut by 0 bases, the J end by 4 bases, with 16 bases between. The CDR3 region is CASSVVLGGAGTGELFF. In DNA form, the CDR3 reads TGTGCCAGCAGCGTAGTCCTTGGGGGCGCCGGCACCGGGGAGCTGTTTTTT.

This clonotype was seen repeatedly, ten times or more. The CDR3 nucleotides read TGTGCCAGCAGTTACCAGCGGGAGGCCGGAACAGATACGCAGTATTTT. Residues: CASSYQREAGTDTQYF. The chain is built from TRBV6-6 and TRBJ2-3; 9 bases line up with TRBD2. V lost 2 bases and J lost 3; bases outside the gene matches: 6. The germline CDR1 and CDR2 sequences are MNHNY and SVGAGI (reference sequence). CDR3 length: 16 amino acids.

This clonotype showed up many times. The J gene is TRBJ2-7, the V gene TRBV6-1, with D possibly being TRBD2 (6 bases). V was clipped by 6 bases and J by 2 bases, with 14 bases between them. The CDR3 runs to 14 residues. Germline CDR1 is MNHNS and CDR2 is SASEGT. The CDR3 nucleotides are TGTGCCAGCAGCGAGGTGGGGGGAACCTACGAGCAGTACTTC. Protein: CASSEVGGTYEQYF.